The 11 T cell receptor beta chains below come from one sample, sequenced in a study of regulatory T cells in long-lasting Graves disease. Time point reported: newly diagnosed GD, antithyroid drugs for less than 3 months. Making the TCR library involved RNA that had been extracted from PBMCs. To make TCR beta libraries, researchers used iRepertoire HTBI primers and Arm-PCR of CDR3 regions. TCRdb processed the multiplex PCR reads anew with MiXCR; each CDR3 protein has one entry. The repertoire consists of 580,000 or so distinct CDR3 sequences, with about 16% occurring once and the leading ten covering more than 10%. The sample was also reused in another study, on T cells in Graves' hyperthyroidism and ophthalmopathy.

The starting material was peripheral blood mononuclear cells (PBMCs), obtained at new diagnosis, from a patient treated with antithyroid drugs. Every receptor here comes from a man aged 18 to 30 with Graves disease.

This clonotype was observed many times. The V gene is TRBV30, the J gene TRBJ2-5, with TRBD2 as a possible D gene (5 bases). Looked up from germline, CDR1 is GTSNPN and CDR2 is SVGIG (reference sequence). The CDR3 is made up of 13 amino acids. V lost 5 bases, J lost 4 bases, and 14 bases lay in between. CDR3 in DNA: TGTGCCTGGGGCAGAGGGCAAATAGAGACCCAGTACTTC. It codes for CAWGRGQIETQYF.

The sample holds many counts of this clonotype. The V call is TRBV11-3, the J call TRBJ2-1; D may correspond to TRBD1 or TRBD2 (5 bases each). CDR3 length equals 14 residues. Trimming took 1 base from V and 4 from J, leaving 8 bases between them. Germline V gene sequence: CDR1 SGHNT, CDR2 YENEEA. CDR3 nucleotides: TGTGCCAGCAGCTTAGCGGGGCGATACAATGAGCAGTTCTTC. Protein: CASSLAGRYNEQFF.

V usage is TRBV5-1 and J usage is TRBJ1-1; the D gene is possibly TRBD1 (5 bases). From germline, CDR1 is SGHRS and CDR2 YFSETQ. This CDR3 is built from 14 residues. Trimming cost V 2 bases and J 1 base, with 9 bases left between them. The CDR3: CASSFQGENTEAFF. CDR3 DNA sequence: TGCGCCAGCAGCTTCCAGGGAGAGAACACTGAAGCTTTCTTT.

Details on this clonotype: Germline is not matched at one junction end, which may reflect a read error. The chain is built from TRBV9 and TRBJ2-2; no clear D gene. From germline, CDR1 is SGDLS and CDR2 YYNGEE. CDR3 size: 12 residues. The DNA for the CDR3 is TGTGCCGGCAGCGAATTCCCCGGGGAGCTGTTTTTT. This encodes CAGSEFPGELFF.

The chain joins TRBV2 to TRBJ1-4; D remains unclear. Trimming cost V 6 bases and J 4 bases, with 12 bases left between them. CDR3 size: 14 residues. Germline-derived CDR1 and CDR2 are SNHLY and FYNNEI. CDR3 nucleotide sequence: TGTGCCAGCAGGTATACGGACGTTAATGAAAAACTGTTTTTT. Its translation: CASRYTDVNEKLFF.

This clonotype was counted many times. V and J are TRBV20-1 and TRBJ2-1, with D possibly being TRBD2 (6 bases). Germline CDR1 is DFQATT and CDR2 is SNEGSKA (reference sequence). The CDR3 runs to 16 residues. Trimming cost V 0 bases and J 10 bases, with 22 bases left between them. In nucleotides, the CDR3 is TGCAGTGCTAGAGATCAGGTGGGAGGTGCGTTTGGAGAGCAGTTCTTC. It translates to CSARDQVGGAFGEQFF.

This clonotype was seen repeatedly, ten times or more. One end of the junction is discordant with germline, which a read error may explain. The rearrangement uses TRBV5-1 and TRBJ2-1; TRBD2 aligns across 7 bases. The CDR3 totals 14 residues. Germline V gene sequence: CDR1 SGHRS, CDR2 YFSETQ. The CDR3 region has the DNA TGTGCCAGCAGCTTACGGGGGAGGGACAATGAGCAGTTCTTC. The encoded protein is CASSLRGRDNEQFF.

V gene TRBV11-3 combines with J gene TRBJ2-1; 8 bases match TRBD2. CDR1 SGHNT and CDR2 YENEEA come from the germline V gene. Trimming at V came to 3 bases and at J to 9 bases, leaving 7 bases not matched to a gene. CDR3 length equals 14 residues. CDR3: CASSLVAGGGEQFF. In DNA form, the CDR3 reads TGTGCCAGCAGCTTGGTCGCGGGAGGTGGTGAGCAGTTCTTC.

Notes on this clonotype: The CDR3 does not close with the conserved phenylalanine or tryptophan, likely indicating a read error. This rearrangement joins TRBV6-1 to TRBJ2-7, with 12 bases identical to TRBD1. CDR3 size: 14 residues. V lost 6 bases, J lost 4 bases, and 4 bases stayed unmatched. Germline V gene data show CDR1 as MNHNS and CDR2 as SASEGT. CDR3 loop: CASSWGQGAYEQYL. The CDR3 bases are TGTGCCAGCAGCTGGGGACAGGGGGCTTACGAGCAGTACCTC.

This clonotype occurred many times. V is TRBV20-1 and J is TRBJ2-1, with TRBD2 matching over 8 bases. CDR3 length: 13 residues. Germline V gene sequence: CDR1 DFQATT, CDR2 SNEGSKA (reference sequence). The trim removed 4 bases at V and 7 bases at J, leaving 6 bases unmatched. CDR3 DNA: TGCAGTGCTACTGTGAGCGGGAGTAATGAGCAGTTCTTC. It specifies CSATVSGSNEQFF.

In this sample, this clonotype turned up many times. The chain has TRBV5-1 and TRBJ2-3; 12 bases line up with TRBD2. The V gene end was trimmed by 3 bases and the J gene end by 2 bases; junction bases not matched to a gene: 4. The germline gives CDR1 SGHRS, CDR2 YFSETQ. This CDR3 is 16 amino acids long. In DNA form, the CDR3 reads TGCGCCAGCAGCTGGACTAGCGGGAATCCCACAGATACGCAGTATTTT. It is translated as CASSWTSGNPTDTQYF.